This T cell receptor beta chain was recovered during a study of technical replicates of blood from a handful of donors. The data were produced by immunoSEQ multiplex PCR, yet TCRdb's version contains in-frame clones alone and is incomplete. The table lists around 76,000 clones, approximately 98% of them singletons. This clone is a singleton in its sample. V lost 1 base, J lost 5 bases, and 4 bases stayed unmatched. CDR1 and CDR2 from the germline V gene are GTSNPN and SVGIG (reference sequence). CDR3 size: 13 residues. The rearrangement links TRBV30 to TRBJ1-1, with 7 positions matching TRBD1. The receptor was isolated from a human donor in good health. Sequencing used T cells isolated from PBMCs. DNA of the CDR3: TGTGCCTGGAGTGGACAGGGATATACTGAAGCTTTCTTT. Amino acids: CAWSGQGYTEAFF.